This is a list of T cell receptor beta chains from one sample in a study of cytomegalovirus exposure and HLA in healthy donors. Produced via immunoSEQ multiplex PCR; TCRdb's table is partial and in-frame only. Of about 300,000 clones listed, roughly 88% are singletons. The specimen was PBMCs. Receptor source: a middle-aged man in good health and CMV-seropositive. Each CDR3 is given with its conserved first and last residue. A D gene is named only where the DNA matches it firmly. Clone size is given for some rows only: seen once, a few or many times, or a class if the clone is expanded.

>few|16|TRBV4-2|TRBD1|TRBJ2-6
CASSQDQGAGANVLTF
TGTGCCAGCAGCCAAGATCAGGGGGCTGGGGCCAACGTCCTGACTTTC
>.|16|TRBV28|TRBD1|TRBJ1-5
CASIDRQGIVNQPQHF
TGTGCCAGCATAGACCGACAGGGAATTGTCAATCAGCCCCAGCATTTT
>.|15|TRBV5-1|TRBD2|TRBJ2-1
CASTTGTSGYNEQFF
TGCGCCAGCACGACCGGGACTAGCGGCTACAATGAGCAGTTCTTC
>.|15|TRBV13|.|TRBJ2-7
CASSLSTDYNYEQYF
TGTGCCAGCAGCTTATCGACAGATTATAACTACGAGCAGTACTTC
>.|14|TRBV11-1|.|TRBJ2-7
CASSLGGLTYEQYF
TGTGCCAGCAGCTTAGGAGGGCTCACCTACGAGCAGTACTTC
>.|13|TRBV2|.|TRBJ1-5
CASSFEQDQPQHF
TGTGCCAGCAGTTTTGAGCAGGATCAGCCCCAGCATTTT
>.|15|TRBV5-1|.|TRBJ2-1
CASSLGGGAYNEQFF
TGCGCCAGCAGCTTGGGGGGCGGGGCCTACAATGAGCAGTTCTTC
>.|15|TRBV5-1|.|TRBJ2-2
CASSPPLGGTGELFF
TGCGCCAGCAGCCCCCCCCTCGGAGGAACCGGGGAGCTGTTTTTT
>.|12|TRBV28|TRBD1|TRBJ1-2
CASSDRVHGYTF
TGTGCCAGCAGCGACAGGGTGCATGGCTACACCTTC
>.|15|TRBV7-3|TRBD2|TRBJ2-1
CASSSSGGSMNEQFF
TGTGCCAGCAGCTCATCTGGCGGGAGTATGAATGAGCAGTTCTTC
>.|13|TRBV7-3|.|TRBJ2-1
CASSTDWRNEQFF
TGTGCCAGCAGCACGGACTGGCGAAATGAGCAGTTCTTC
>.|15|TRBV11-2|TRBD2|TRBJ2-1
CASTSRLAGANEQFF
TGTGCCAGCACCTCTAGACTAGCGGGCGCCAATGAGCAGTTCTTC
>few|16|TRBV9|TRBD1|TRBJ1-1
CASSVGMRTGGTEAFF
TGTGCCAGCAGCGTAGGAATGAGGACAGGTGGAACTGAAGCTTTCTTT
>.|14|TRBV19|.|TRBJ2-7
CASTHQGGSTEQYF
TGTGCCAGTACCCATCAAGGGGGTAGCACCGAGCAGTACTTC
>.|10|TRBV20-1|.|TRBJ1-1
CSAPLTEAFF
TGCAGTGCCCCCCTCACTGAAGCTTTCTTT
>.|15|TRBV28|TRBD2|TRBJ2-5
CASSQLAETQETQYF
TGTGCCAGCAGTCAACTAGCGGAGACCCAAGAGACCCAGTACTTC
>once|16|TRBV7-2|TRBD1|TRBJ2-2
CASSLRTGAMTGELFF
TGTGCCAGCAGCTTAAGGACAGGGGCGATGACCGGGGAGCTGTTTTTT
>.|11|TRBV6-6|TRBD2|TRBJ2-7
CATVAGVEQYF
TGTGCCACCGTGGCGGGGGTCGAGCAGTACTTC
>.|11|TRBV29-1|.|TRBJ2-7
CSVASNYEQYF
TGCAGCGTTGCTAGTAACTACGAGCAGTACTTC
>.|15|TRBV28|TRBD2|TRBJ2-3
CASSLLGSGGDTQYF
TGTGCCAGCAGTTTACTAGGCAGCGGGGGAGATACGCAGTATTTT
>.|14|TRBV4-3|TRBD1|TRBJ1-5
CASSQDRGNAPQHF
TGCGCCAGCAGCCAGGACAGGGGGAACGCGCCCCAGCATTTT
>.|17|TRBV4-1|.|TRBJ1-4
CASSQVGLLRGGEKLFF
TGCGCCAGCAGCCAAGTAGGGCTTCTAAGGGGGGGTGAAAAACTGTTTTTT
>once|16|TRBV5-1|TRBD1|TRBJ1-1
CASSLAPGQMNTEAFF
TGCGCCAGCAGCTTGGCGCCGGGACAGATGAACACTGAAGCTTTCTTT
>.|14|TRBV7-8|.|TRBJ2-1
CASSSDTSGNEQFF
TGTGCCAGCAGCTCGGACACCTCAGGGAATGAGCAGTTCTTC
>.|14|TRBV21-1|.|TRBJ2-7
CASRRGQGDDEQYF
TGTGCCAGCCGAAGGGGACAGGGGGACGACGAGCAGTACTTC
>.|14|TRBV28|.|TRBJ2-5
CASSLSPGEKTQYF
TGTGCCAGCAGTTTATCACCAGGGGAAAAGACCCAGTACTTC
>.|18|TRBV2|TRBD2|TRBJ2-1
CASSLLGTSGSWYNEQFF
TGTGCCAGCAGCCTCCTCGGGACTAGCGGGAGTTGGTACAATGAGCAGTTCTTC
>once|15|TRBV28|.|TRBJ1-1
CASSPSLTGPKEAFF
TGTGCCAGCAGTCCCTCGCTCACAGGGCCCAAGGAAGCTTTCTTT
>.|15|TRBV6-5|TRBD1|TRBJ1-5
CASSYSGQGNQPQHF
TGTGCCAGCAGTTACTCAGGACAGGGCAATCAGCCCCAGCATTTT
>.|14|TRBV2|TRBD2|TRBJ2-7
CASSEVLAGDEQYF
TGTGCCAGCAGTGAAGTTCTAGCGGGCGACGAGCAGTACTTC
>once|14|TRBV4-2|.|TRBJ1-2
CASSLGRGIDRYTF
TGTGCCAGCAGCCTTGGCAGGGGCATTGATCGCTACACCTTC
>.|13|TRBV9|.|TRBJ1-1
CASSPRVRTEAFF
TGTGCCAGCAGCCCCCGGGTCCGAACTGAAGCTTTCTTT
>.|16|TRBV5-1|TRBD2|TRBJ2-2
CASSSGTSGITGELFF
TGCGCCAGCAGCTCGGGGACTAGCGGGATCACCGGGGAGCTGTTTTTT
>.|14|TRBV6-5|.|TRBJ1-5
CASRTGHRNQPQHF
TGTGCCAGCAGAACGGGACACCGCAATCAGCCCCAGCATTTT
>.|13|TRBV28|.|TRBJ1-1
CASSLRVRTEAFF
TGTGCCAGCAGTCTCAGGGTACGAACTGAAGCTTTCTTT
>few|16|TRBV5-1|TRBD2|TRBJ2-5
CASSALTSGAQETQYF
TGCGCCAGCAGCGCCCTGACTAGCGGAGCTCAAGAGACCCAGTACTTC
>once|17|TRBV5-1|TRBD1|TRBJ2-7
CASSPSRDRGGSYEQYF
TGCGCCAGCAGCCCGTCCCGGGACAGGGGTGGTAGCTACGAGCAGTACTTC
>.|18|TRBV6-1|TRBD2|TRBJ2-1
CASSGGKWTSGPYNEQFF
TGTGCCAGCAGTGGAGGAAAATGGACTAGCGGGCCGTACAATGAGCAGTTCTTC
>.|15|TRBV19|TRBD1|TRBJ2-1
CASSILGQGYNEQFF
TGTGCCAGTAGTATCCTGGGACAGGGCTACAATGAGCAGTTCTTC
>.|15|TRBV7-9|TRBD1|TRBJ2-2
CASSLVGRGPGELFF
TGTGCCAGCAGCTTAGTAGGCAGGGGGCCCGGGGAGCTGTTTTTT
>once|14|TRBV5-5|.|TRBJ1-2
CASSLEFRADGYTF
TGTGCCAGCAGCTTGGAGTTCAGGGCAGATGGCTACACCTTC
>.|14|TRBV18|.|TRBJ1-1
CASSPQGLGTEAFF
TGTGCCAGCTCACCTCAGGGCCTCGGGACTGAAGCTTTCTTT
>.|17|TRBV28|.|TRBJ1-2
CASSLPIGGGPVDGYTF
TGTGCCAGCAGTTTACCCATAGGAGGCGGACCGGTGGATGGCTACACCTTC
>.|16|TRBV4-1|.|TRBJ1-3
CASSQGRSSSGNTIYF
TGCGCCAGCAGCCAGGGCCGATCCTCCTCTGGAAACACCATATATTTT
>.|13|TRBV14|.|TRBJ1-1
CASSRHGDTEAFF
TGTGCCAGCAGCCGGCACGGGGACACTGAAGCTTTCTTT
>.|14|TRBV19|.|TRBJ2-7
CASSIQASSYEQYF
TGTGCCAGTAGTATACAGGCCTCCTCCTACGAGCAGTACTTC
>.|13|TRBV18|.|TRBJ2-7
CASSPPTSYEQYF
TGTGCCAGCTCACCACCGACATCCTACGAGCAGTACTTC
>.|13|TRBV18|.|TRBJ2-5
CASSPPQRETQYF
TGTGCCAGCTCACCCCCACAGAGAGAGACCCAGTACTTC
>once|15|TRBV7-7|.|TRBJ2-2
CASSLDYPNTGELFF
TGTGCTAGCAGCTTGGACTACCCGAACACCGGGGAGCTGTTTTTT
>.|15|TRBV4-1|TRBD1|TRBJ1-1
CASSQVGQGVTEAFF
TGCGCCAGCAGCCAAGTGGGACAGGGCGTAACTGAAGCTTTCTTT
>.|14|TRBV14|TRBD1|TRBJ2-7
CASSQNGQAYEQYF
TGTGCCAGCAGCCAGAACGGACAGGCATACGAGCAGTACTTC
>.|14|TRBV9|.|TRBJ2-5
CASSPEGTQETQYF
TGTGCCAGCAGCCCGGAGGGGACCCAAGAGACCCAGTACTTC
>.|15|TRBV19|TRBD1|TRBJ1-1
CASSMSGGRSTEAFF
TGTGCCAGTAGTATGTCAGGGGGCAGGAGCACTGAAGCTTTCTTT
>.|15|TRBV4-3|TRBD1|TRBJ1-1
CASSPRTGALTEAFF
TGCGCCAGCAGCCCCCGTACAGGGGCCCTAACTGAAGCTTTCTTT
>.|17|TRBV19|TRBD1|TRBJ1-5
CASSITGQAISDQPQHF
TGTGCCAGTAGTATAACAGGACAGGCCATCAGCGATCAGCCCCAGCATTTT